These 25 T cell receptor beta chains came from one sample sequenced in a study of cytomegalovirus exposure and HLA in healthy donors. Sequencing was performed with immunoSEQ multiplex PCR; in TCRdb, only in-frame clones are kept and a portion is missing. The sample gives about 160,000 clones, approximately 89% of which show up once; 4% to 5% is in the top ten. The sample comprised PBMCs. These TCRs come from a man aged 18 to 30 in good health and CMV-seropositive.

The chain combines TRBV30 with TRBJ2-7; weak D call: TRBD2 (7 bases). The CDR3 spans 15 residues. The germline V gene encodes CDR1 GTSNPN and CDR2 SVGIG (reference sequence). Trimming shortened V by 2 bases and J by 4 bases, and 18 bases separated the two germline ends. CDR3 DNA sequence: TGTGCCTGGAGTCCTGGAGGGGGGGGCGGGTACGAGCAGTACTTC. It codes for CAWSPGGGGGYEQYF.

The chain carries TRBV7-9 and TRBJ1-2; the match to TRBD1 covers 7 bases. Trimming removed 5 bases from V and 4 bases from J; junction bases left unmatched: 7. Germline CDR1 reads SEHNR; CDR2 reads FQNEAQ (reference sequence). The CDR3 has 14 amino acids. CDR3 nucleotides: TGTGCCAGCAGCCATAAGGACAGGCCCTATGGCTACACCTTC. Protein product: CASSHKDRPYGYTF.

As concerns this clone: Other nucleotide sequences in the sample specify the same CDR3. This chain joins TRBV11-3 and TRBJ2-1, with 8 bases aligning to TRBD2. V shed 5 bases, J shed 1 base, and the junction held 4 bases outside the gene matches. CDR1 is SGHNT and CDR2 is YENEEA in the germline V gene. The CDR3 has 15 residues. CDR3 nucleotide sequence: TGTGCCAGCAGCCCAACGGGGGGGTCCTACAATGAGCAGTTCTTC. It yields the protein CASSPTGGSYNEQFF.

This chain uses TRBV9 with TRBJ2-1; tentatively, D is TRBD2 (6 bases). The CDR3 length is 15 residues. Germline CDR1 is SGDLS and CDR2 is YYNGEE. V gave up 2 bases and J gave up 2 bases, with 11 bases separating them. CDR3 sequence: CASSVSGQAYNEQFF. The CDR3 bases are TGTGCCAGCAGCGTTAGCGGTCAGGCCTACAATGAGCAGTTCTTC.

The chain carries TRBV5-6 and TRBJ2-7, with TRBD1 matching over 9 bases. V gave up 3 bases and J gave up 3 bases; unmatched junction bases: 7. In germline, CDR1 is SGHDT, CDR2 YYEEEE. The CDR3 spans 15 residues. Written as DNA, the CDR3 is TGTGCCAGCAGCTCGGACAGGGGAATAATCTACGAGCAGTACTTC. Translating it yields CASSSDRGIIYEQYF.

J is TRBJ2-1 and V is TRBV9; a weak D match, TRBD2 (6 bases). Trimming removed 0 bases from V and 9 bases from J, with 16 bases in between. The CDR3 extends over 15 amino acids. Germline loops: CDR1 SGDLS, CDR2 YYNGEE. CDR3 residues: CASSVVVGSRTEQFF. CDR3 DNA sequence: TGTGCCAGCAGCGTAGTGGTCGGGAGTCGCACTGAGCAGTTCTTC.

The J gene is TRBJ2-5, the V gene TRBV7-3, with unresolved D. Between the trimmed V and J ends, which lost 0 bases and 2 bases, there was a span of 4 bases. CDR3 length equals 13 residues. In germline, CDR1 is SGHTA, CDR2 FQGTGA. The CDR3 spells CASSLTQQETQYF. CDR3 coding DNA: TGTGCCAGCAGCTTAACACAGCAAGAGACCCAGTACTTC.

The CDR3 spells CASSLYGLAGATDTQYF. The DNA for the CDR3 is TGTGCCAGCAGCTTATACGGACTAGCGGGAGCCACAGATACGCAGTATTTT. V usage is TRBV7-9 and J usage is TRBJ2-3; 13 positions agree with TRBD2. Germline trimming cut 2 bases from V and 2 bases from J; bases unmatched to any gene: 4. The CDR3 is 17 residues long. From germline, CDR1 is SEHNR and CDR2 FQNEAQ (reference sequence).

The CDR3 is CASSLGARERVQETQYF. As DNA, the CDR3 is TGTGCCAGCAGCTTAGGGGCAAGGGAGCGGGTCCAAGAGACCCAGTACTTC. The chain combines TRBV7-8 with TRBJ2-5; D is perhaps TRBD2 (6 bases). CDR1 and CDR2 (germline): SGHVS, FQNEAQ. The V end lost 1 base, the J end lost 1 base, and 16 bases lay between the germline ends. The CDR3 has 17 residues.

The chain combines TRBV27 with TRBJ1-3; D not certain. Germline CDR1 reads MNHEY; CDR2 reads SMNVEV (reference sequence). V was pared by 4 bases and J by 0 bases, with 4 bases between. This CDR3 comprises 13 residues. CDR3 region: CASSSHSGNTIYF. The CDR3 region has the DNA TGTGCCAGCAGTTCCCACTCTGGAAACACCATATATTTT.

The rearrangement uses TRBV28 and TRBJ2-7, with TRBD1 matching over 9 bases. The CDR3 covers 18 residues. The germline gives CDR1 MDHEN, CDR2 SYDVKM. V gave up 1 base and J gave up 5 bases; unmatched junction bases: 15. The CDR3 sequence: CASSLLGTGKGEGDEQYF. CDR3 DNA: TGTGCCAGCAGTTTATTAGGGACAGGGAAGGGGGAGGGAGACGAGCAGTACTTC. The variable domain in full, with the rest retrieved from reference TRBV28 and TRBJ2-7, is DVKVTQSSRYLVKRTGEKVFLECVQDMDHENMFWYRQDPGLGLRLIYFSYDVKMKEKGDIPEGYSVSREKKERFSLILESASTNQTSMYLCASSLLGTGKGEGDEQYFGPGTRLTVT.

Note on this clone: This sample also contains other DNA sequences that code for the same CDR3. The V and J genes are TRBV9 and TRBJ2-7; 10 nucleotides line up with TRBD2. CDR1 and CDR2 from the germline V gene are SGDLS and YYNGEE. The CDR3 consists of 14 residues. J was trimmed by 4 bases and V by 0 bases; bases with no gene match: 1. The CDR3: CASSVASGSYEQYF. The CDR3 DNA follows: TGTGCCAGCAGCGTAGCTAGCGGGAGTTACGAGCAGTACTTC.

This clone turned up a few times. The genes are TRBV21-1 and TRBJ2-3; the table's D call, TRBD2, has no DNA check behind it. TRBV21-1 is flagged as a pseudogene. This CDR3 has 17 residues. The CDR3 sequence: CASSKAPTSGRADTQYF. The CDR3 bases are TGTGCCAGCAGCAAAGCCCCTACTAGCGGGAGGGCGGATACGCAGTATTTT.

The CDR3 loop is CASHSLTEAFF. DNA of the CDR3: TGTGCCAGCCACAGCCTAACTGAAGCTTTCTTT. The V call is TRBV6-1, the J call TRBJ1-1, with D unclear. V was cut by 8 bases and J by 5 bases, with 9 bases left in between. This CDR3 has 11 amino acids. Germline V CDR1 and CDR2: MNHNS, SASEGT.

The rearrangement uses TRBV7-8 and TRBJ2-7; tentative D call: TRBD1 (6 bases). V was pared by 5 bases and J by 4 bases, with 9 bases between. The CDR3 sequence is 12 residues long. In germline, CDR1 is SGHVS, CDR2 FQNEAQ. CDR3 residues: CASSQQGYEQYF. CDR3 coding DNA: TGTGCCAGCAGCCAACAGGGTTACGAGCAGTACTTC.

This sequence joins TRBV28 and TRBJ1-2; 7 bases map to TRBD1. Per the germline V gene, CDR1 is MDHEN and CDR2 is SYDVKM. The V gene end was trimmed by 3 bases and the J gene end by 2 bases; junction bases not matched to a gene: 15. The CDR3 consists of 18 residues. Here the CDR3 reads CASSFSAGGIVGNYGYTF. The CDR3, as DNA: TGTGCCAGCAGTTTTTCGGCAGGGGGTATCGTCGGGAACTATGGCTACACCTTC.

This sequence joins TRBV5-1 and TRBJ2-1; D gene uncertain. Looked up from germline, CDR1 is SGHRS and CDR2 is YFSETQ. The CDR3 runs to 12 residues. V dropped 5 bases and J dropped 5 bases, with 8 bases sitting between them. The CDR3 DNA follows: TGCGCCAGCAGTGTGGGCGACAATGAGCAGTTCTTC. Its protein product is CASSVGDNEQFF.

This CDR3 reads CASSLVPSARSYEQYF. DNA of the CDR3: TGCGCCAGCAGCTTGGTACCTAGCGCGAGATCCTACGAGCAGTACTTC. The gene calls are TRBV5-1 and TRBJ2-7, with D tentatively TRBD2 (6 bases). The length of the CDR3 is 16 residues. Trimming cost V 0 bases and J 1 base, with 14 bases left between them. Germline loops: CDR1 SGHRS, CDR2 YFSETQ.

This chain connects TRBV18 to TRBJ1-5; D is possibly TRBD1 (5 bases). This CDR3 region has 15 residues. Trimming pared 4 bases from V and 5 bases from J, leaving 15 bases between. CDR1 and CDR2 from the germline V gene are KGHSH and LQKENI. CDR3 residues: CASSQGGHKDQPQHF. The CDR3 coding sequence is TGTGCCAGCTCACAAGGTGGACATAAGGATCAGCCCCAGCATTTT.

The chain carries TRBV5-8 and TRBJ2-2; D may be TRBD1 (5 bases). This CDR3 is built from 16 residues. Germline V gives CDR1 SGHTS, CDR2 YDEGEE. The V gene lost 2 bases and the J gene lost 6 bases, with 17 bases spanning the gap. CDR3: CASSFQGIILAGELFF. CDR3 DNA sequence: TGTGCCAGCAGCTTCCAGGGTATTATTCTCGCCGGGGAGCTGTTTTTT.

This chain connects TRBV4-2 to TRBJ2-1; the match to TRBD1 covers 7 bases. The J segment lost 9 bases and the V segment lost 6 bases, leaving 5 bases of the junction unmatched. This CDR3 has 12 amino acids. Looked up from germline, CDR1 is LGHNA and CDR2 is YNFKEQ. Written as DNA, the CDR3 is TGTGCCAGCAGTCCGACAGGGACTGAGCAGTTCTTC. Protein product: CASSPTGTEQFF.

V gene TRBV25-1 combines with J gene TRBJ2-7; 11 nucleotides match TRBD2. Trimming at V came to 8 bases and at J to 3 bases, leaving 9 bases not matched to a gene. The germline V gene encodes CDR1 MGHDK and CDR2 SYGVNS. CDR3 length: 15 amino acids. The CDR3 coding sequence is TGTGCCAGCCCGGTACTAGCGGGAGTTTTCTACGAGCAGTACTTC. It yields the protein CASPVLAGVFYEQYF.

This CDR3 is CASSLSGTGVVGYTF. The CDR3 nucleotides are TGTGCCAGCAGCTTGAGCGGGACAGGGGTTGTAGGCTACACCTTC. The chain links TRBV5-6 to TRBJ1-2; 10 nucleotides line up with TRBD1. The germline V gene encodes CDR1 SGHDT and CDR2 YYEEEE. CDR3 size: 15 residues. The ends lost 1 base at V and 8 bases at J; junction bases unmatched: 8.

This clone occurred once. The J gene is TRBJ1-3, the V gene TRBV29-1, with D possibly being TRBD1 (6 bases). V was cut by 4 bases and J by 0 bases, with 7 bases left in between. CDR1 is SQVTM and CDR2 is ANQGSEA in the germline V gene. The CDR3 contains 13 residues. The DNA of the CDR3 is TGCAGCGTTGGGGACAACTCTGGAAACACCATATATTTT. This codes for CSVGDNSGNTIYF.

The chain combines TRBV6-5 with TRBJ2-7; D perhaps matches TRBD1 (6 bases). Trimming removed 2 bases at V and 2 bases at J, with 10 bases between. The CDR3 has 14 amino acids. The germline V gene encodes CDR1 MNHEY and CDR2 SVGAGI. The CDR3, as DNA: TGTGCCAGCAGTTACGGGGCAGGGGCCTACGAGCAGTACTTC. Translation: CASSYGAGAYEQYF.